This is a list of T cell receptor beta chains from one sample in a study of T cell responses to AZD1222 COVID-19 vaccine. The repertoire was sequenced with immunoSEQ multiplex PCR; TCRdb's copy has only in-frame clones and lacks some. Of about 200,000 clones in the sample, roughly 92% were seen once. This material consisted of peripheral blood, taken 28 days after the second dose of the MenACWY control vaccine. The origin of the receptors is an adult who received the MenACWY meningococcal vaccine as a control. Both conserved end residues are part of each CDR3. A D gene is named only where the DNA matches it firmly. Clone size, where shown, is once, few, many, or a class for clones that have expanded.

V: TRBV6-4; size: -; D: -; J: TRBJ1-4; CDR3: CASSDPPRANEKLFF; DNA: TGTGCCAGCAGTGACCCTCCCCGGGCCAATGAAAAACTGTTTTTT
V: TRBV18; size: -; D: -; J: TRBJ1-4; CDR3: CASSPLFRQSATNEKLFF; DNA: TGTGCCAGCTCACCACTCTTCCGGCAGAGTGCAACTAATGAAAAACTGTTTTTT
V: TRBV11-2; size: -; D: -; J: TRBJ2-5; CDR3: CASSHDVETQYF; DNA: TGTGCCAGCAGCCACGACGTGGAGACCCAGTACTTC
V: TRBV16; size: -; D: TRBD2; J: TRBJ2-4; CDR3: CASSLGLAGVVQYF; DNA: TGTGCCAGCAGCCTCGGACTAGCGGGAGTGGTTCAGTACTTC
V: TRBV7-9; size: -; D: -; J: TRBJ2-1; CDR3: CASSLGSYNEQFF; DNA: TGTGCCAGCAGCTTGGGCTCCTACAATGAGCAGTTCTTC
V: TRBV28; size: -; D: -; J: TRBJ1-5; CDR3: CASSLYLDSYSNQPQHF; DNA: TGTGCCAGCAGTTTATACCTGGACAGTTATAGCAATCAGCCCCAGCATTTT
V: TRBV10-1; size: -; D: -; J: TRBJ1-1; CDR3: CASRDSLNTEAFF; DNA: TGCGCCAGCAGGGACAGCTTGAACACTGAAGCTTTCTTT
V: TRBV19; size: -; D: -; J: TRBJ2-1; CDR3: CASTMGQDPSYNEQFF; DNA: TGTGCCAGTACCATGGGACAAGACCCTTCCTACAATGAGCAGTTCTTC
V: TRBV7-9; size: once; D: -; J: TRBJ1-5; CDR3: CASSLAQGNQPQHF; DNA: TGTGCCAGCAGCTTAGCTCAGGGCAATCAGCCCCAGCATTTT
V: TRBV6-2/TRBV6-3; size: -; D: -; J: TRBJ1-4; CDR3: CASSYRPAEKLFF; DNA: TGTGCCAGCAGTTACAGGCCGGCGGAAAAACTGTTTTTT
V: TRBV28; size: once; D: -; J: TRBJ1-2; CDR3: CASSFGGRDYGYTF; DNA: TGTGCCAGCAGTTTCGGGGGAAGGGACTATGGCTACACCTTC
V: TRBV19; size: -; D: -; J: TRBJ1-3; CDR3: CASSPTRQIGNTIYF; DNA: TGTGCCAGTAGCCCTACCCGACAGATAGGAAACACCATATATTTT
V: TRBV6-6; size: -; D: TRBD1; J: TRBJ2-7; CDR3: CASSSRTGTGSLSSYEQYF; DNA: TGTGCCAGCAGCTCCCGAACCGGGACAGGGAGCCTAAGCTCCTACGAGCAGTACTTC
V: TRBV29-1; size: -; D: TRBD2; J: TRBJ2-1; CDR3: CSALPVGTSVTLGNEQFF; DNA: TGCAGCGCCCTCCCCGTAGGGACTAGCGTCACTTTGGGGAATGAGCAGTTCTTC
V: TRBV5-1; size: -; D: -; J: TRBJ1-1; CDR3: CASSLAGQGSLGAFF; DNA: TGCGCCAGCAGCTTGGCGGGTCAGGGAAGTTTAGGGGCTTTCTTT
V: TRBV7-3; size: -; D: -; J: TRBJ1-2; CDR3: CASSLDPANYGYTF; DNA: TGTGCCAGCAGCCTGGATCCAGCTAACTATGGCTACACCTTC
V: TRBV6-1; size: -; D: TRBD1; J: TRBJ1-6; CDR3: CASSESQGQNSPLHF; DNA: TGTGCCAGCAGTGAAAGTCAGGGACAGAATTCACCCCTCCACTTT
V: TRBV21-1; size: -; D: -; J: TRBJ2-1; CDR3: CASSKEGLINEQFF; DNA: TGTGCCAGCAGCAAAGAGGGACTAATCAATGAGCAGTTCTTC
V: TRBV19; size: -; D: -; J: TRBJ2-1; CDR3: CASSISGPGPPHEQFF; DNA: TGTGCCAGTAGTATCTCTGGGCCGGGACCACCGCATGAGCAGTTCTTC
V: TRBV24-1; size: -; D: TRBD1; J: TRBJ1-5; CDR3: CATSDSRQGGEPQHF; DNA: TGTGCCACCAGTGATTCGCGACAGGGAGGCGAGCCCCAGCATTTT
V: TRBV2; size: few; D: TRBD1; J: TRBJ1-1; CDR3: CASTKTQGGLNTEAFF; DNA: TGTGCCAGCACCAAGACACAGGGGGGACTAAACACTGAAGCTTTCTTT
V: TRBV27; size: once; D: -; J: TRBJ1-6; CDR3: CASSLWAGNSPLHF; DNA: TGTGCCAGCAGTTTGTGGGCAGGCAATTCACCCCTCCACTTT
V: TRBV5-6; size: -; D: TRBD1; J: TRBJ1-1; CDR3: CASSWGTGAAEAFF; DNA: TGTGCCAGCAGCTGGGGGACAGGGGCGGCTGAAGCTTTCTTT
V: TRBV27; size: -; D: -; J: TRBJ1-2; CDR3: CASSDDYGYTF; DNA: TGTGCCAGCAGTGACGACTATGGCTACACCTTC
V: TRBV27; size: -; D: -; J: TRBJ2-1; CDR3: CATSKTVYEQFF; DNA: TGTGCCACCTCCAAGACAGTCTATGAGCAGTTCTTC
V: TRBV10-3; size: -; D: -; J: TRBJ2-3; CDR3: CAIDSGTDTQYF; DNA: TGTGCCATCGACTCAGGCACAGATACGCAGTATTTT
V: TRBV7-9; size: -; D: -; J: TRBJ1-5; CDR3: CASSLQGTHQPQHF; DNA: TGTGCCAGCAGCTTACAGGGGACACATCAGCCCCAGCATTTT
V: TRBV4-1; size: -; D: -; J: TRBJ1-4; CDR3: CASSQDPMRPTNEKLFF; DNA: TGCGCCAGCAGCCAAGATCCCATGAGACCAACTAATGAAAAACTGTTTTTT
V: TRBV11-3; size: once; D: -; J: TRBJ2-7; CDR3: CASSLERRGSGTSEQYF; DNA: TGTGCCAGCAGCTTAGAGCGCAGGGGGAGCGGGACTTCCGAGCAGTACTTC
V: TRBV11-2; size: -; D: -; J: TRBJ2-2; CDR3: CASSLSRNTGELFF; DNA: TGTGCCAGCAGCCTTAGCAGAAACACCGGGGAGCTGTTTTTT
V: TRBV7-3; size: -; D: TRBD2; J: TRBJ2-1; CDR3: CASSLFSAGNNEQFF; DNA: TGTGCCAGCAGCTTATTTTCAGCGGGAAACAATGAGCAGTTCTTC
V: TRBV14; size: medium-sized; D: -; J: TRBJ1-1; CDR3: CASLNWDRLGEAFF; DNA: TGTGCCAGCCTCAACTGGGATCGGCTAGGTGAAGCTTTCTTT
V: TRBV28; size: -; D: -; J: TRBJ1-5; CDR3: CASVDETPKPQHF; DNA: TGTGCCAGCGTTGACGAAACCCCGAAGCCCCAGCATTTT
V: TRBV24-1; size: -; D: -; J: TRBJ1-4; CDR3: CATSASGNEKLFF; DNA: TGTGCCACCAGTGCTTCGGGAAATGAAAAACTGTTTTTT
V: TRBV7-9; size: -; D: -; J: TRBJ1-3; CDR3: CASSLGQTGNTIYF; DNA: TGTGCCAGCAGCTTGGGGCAGACCGGAAACACCATATATTTT
V: TRBV12-5; size: -; D: TRBD2; J: TRBJ2-5; CDR3: CASGSSGLAGGETQYF; DNA: TGTGCTAGTGGCTCTTCGGGACTAGCGGGAGGCGAGACCCAGTACTTC
V: TRBV28; size: -; D: -; J: TRBJ2-3; CDR3: CASTSWAGTTDTQYF; DNA: TGTGCCAGCACCTCCTGGGCAGGGACGACAGATACGCAGTATTTT
V: TRBV18; size: -; D: -; J: TRBJ1-3; CDR3: CASFTNAYSGNTIYF; DNA: TGTGCCAGCTTCACGAACGCCTACTCTGGAAACACCATATATTTT
V: TRBV7-6; size: -; D: -; J: TRBJ2-7; CDR3: CASSSRGAQIYEQYF; DNA: TGTGCCAGCAGCAGCCGGGGGGCGCAAATCTACGAGCAGTACTTC
V: TRBV7-2; size: -; D: TRBD2; J: TRBJ2-1; CDR3: CASSLMGSGFDNEQFF; DNA: TGTGCCAGCAGCTTAATGGGTAGCGGGTTTGACAATGAGCAGTTCTTC
V: TRBV15; size: -; D: TRBD1; J: TRBJ1-2; CDR3: CATSRATGARTNYGYTF; DNA: TGTGCCACCAGCAGAGCGACAGGGGCCAGAACTAACTATGGCTACACCTTC
V: TRBV27; size: -; D: -; J: TRBJ1-5; CDR3: CASSLGGRRGNQPQHF; DNA: TGTGCCAGCAGTTTAGGGGGACGTCGGGGCAATCAGCCCCAGCATTTT
V: TRBV7-8; size: -; D: -; J: TRBJ1-1; CDR3: CASSFRPLVAPEAFF; DNA: TGTGCCAGCAGCTTTCGCCCCCTCGTTGCGCCTGAAGCTTTCTTT